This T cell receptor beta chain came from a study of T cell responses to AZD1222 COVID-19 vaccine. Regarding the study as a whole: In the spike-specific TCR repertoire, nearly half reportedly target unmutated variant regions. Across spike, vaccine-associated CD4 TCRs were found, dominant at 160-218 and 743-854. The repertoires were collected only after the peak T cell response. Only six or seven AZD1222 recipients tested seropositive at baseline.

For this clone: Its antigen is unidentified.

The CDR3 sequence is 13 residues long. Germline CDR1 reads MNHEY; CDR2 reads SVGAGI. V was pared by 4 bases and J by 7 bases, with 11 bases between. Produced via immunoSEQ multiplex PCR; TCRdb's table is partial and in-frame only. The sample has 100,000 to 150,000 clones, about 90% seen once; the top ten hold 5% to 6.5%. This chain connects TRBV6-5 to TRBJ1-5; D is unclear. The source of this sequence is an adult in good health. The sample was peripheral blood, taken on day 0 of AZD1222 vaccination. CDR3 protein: CASSSTAGQPQHF. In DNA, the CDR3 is TGTGCCAGCAGTTCCACTGCCGGGCAGCCCCAGCATTTT.